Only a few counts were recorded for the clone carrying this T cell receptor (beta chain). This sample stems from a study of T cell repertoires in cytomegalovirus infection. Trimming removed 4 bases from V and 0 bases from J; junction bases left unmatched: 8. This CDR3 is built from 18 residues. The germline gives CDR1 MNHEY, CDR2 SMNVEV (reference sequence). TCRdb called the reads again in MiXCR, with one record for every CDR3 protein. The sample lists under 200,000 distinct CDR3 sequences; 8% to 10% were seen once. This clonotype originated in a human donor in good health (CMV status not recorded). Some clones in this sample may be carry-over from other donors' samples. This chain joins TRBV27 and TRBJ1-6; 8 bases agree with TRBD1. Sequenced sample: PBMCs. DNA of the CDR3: TGTGCCAGCAGTTCCCGGACAGGGTCAAGCTCCTATAATTCACCCCTCCACTTT. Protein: CASSSRTGSSSYNSPLHF.